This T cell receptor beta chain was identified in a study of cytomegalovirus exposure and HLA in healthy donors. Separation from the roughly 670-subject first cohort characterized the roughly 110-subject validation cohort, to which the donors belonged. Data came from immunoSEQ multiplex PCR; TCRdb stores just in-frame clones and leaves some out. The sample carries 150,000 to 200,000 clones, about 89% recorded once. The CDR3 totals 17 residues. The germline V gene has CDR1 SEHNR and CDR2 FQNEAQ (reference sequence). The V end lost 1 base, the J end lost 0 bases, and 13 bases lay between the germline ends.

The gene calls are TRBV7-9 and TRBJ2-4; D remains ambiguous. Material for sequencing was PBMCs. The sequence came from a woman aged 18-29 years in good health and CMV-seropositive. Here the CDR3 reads CASSLEATVVAKNIQYF. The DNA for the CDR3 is TGTGCCAGCAGCTTAGAGGCCACAGTCGTAGCCAAAAACATTCAGTACTTC. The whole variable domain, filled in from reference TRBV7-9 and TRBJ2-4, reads DTGVSQNPRHKITKRGQNVTFRCDPISEHNRLYWYRQTLGQGPEFLTYFQNEAQLEKSRLLSDRFSAERPKGSFSTLEIQRTEQGDSAMYLCASSLEATVVAKNIQYFGAGTRLSVL.